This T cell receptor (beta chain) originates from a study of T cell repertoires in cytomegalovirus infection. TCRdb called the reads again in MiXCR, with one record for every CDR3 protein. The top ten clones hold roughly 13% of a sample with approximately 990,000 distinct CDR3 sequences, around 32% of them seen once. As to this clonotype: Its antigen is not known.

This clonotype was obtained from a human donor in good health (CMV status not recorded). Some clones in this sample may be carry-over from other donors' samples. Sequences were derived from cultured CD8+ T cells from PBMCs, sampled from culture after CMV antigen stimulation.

CDR3 amino acids: CASSYSMEQGGDTQYF. The CDR3 DNA is TGTGCCAGCAGTTACTCGATGGAACAGGGTGGTGATACGCAGTATTTT. The genes are TRBV6-2 or TRBV6-3 and TRBJ2-3; TRBD1 is a possible D gene (6 bases). V lost 0 bases and J lost 6, with 16 bases in between. Per germline, CDR1 MNHEY and CDR2 SVGEGT. The CDR3 consists of 16 residues.